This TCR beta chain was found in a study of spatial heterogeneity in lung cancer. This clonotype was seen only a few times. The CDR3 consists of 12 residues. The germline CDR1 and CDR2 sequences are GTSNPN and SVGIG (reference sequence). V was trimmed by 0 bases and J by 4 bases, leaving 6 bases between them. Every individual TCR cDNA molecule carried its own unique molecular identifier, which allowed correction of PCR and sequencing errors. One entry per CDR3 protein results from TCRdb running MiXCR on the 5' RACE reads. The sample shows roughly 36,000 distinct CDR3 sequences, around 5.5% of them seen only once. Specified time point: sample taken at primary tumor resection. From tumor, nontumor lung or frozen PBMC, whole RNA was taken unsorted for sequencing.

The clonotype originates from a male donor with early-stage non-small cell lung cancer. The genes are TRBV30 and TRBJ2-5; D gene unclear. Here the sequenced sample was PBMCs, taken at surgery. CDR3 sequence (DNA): TGTGCCTGGAGTGTGTTGGGAGAGACCCAGTACTTC. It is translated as CAWSVLGETQYF.